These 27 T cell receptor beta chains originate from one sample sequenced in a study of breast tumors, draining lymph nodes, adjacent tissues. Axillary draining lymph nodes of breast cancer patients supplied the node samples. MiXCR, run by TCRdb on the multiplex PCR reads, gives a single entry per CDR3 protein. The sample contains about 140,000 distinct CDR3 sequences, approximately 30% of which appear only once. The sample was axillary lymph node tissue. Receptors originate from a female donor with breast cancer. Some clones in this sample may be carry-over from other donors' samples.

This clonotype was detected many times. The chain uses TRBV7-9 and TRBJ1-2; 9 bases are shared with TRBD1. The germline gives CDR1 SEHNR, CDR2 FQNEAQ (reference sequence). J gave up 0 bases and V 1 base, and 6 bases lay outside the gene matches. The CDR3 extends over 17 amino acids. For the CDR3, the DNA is TGTGCCAGCAGCTTAGACAGGGGGCTCAGGCCTAACTATGGCTACACCTTC. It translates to CASSLDRGLRPNYGYTF.

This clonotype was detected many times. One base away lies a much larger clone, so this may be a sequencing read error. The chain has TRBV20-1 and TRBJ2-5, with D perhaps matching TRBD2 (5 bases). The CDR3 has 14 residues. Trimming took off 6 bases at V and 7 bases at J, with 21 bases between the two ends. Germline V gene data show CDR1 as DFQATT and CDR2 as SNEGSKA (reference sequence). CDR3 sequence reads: CSALMSGGEATQYF. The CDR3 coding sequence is TGCAGTGCCCTTATGTCAGGAGGCGAGGCGACCCAGTACTTC.

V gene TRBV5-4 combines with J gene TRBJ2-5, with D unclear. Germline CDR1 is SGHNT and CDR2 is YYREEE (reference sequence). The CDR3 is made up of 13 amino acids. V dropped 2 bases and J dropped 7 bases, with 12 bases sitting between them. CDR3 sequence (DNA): TGTGCCAGCAGCTTTGGATCAGCCGGGACCCAGTACTTC. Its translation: CASSFGSAGTQYF.

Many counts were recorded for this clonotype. CDR3 coding DNA: TGCAGTGCCAGACCGACAGGGGACTATGGCTACACCTTC. Its translation: CSARPTGDYGYTF. The V gene is TRBV20-1, the J gene TRBJ1-2; 8 nucleotides agree with TRBD1. With 6 bases clipped from V and 3 bases from J, the junction kept 6 bases outside the gene matches. The length of the CDR3 is 13 residues. The germline CDR1 and CDR2 sequences are DFQATT and SNEGSKA (reference sequence).

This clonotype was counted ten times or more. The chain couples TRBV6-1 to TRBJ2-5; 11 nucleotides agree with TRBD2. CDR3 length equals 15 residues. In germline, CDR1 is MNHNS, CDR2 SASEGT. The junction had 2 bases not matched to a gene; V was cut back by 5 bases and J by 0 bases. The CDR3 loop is CASSILAGDQETQYF. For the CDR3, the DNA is TGTGCCAGCAGTATACTAGCGGGGGACCAAGAGACCCAGTACTTC.

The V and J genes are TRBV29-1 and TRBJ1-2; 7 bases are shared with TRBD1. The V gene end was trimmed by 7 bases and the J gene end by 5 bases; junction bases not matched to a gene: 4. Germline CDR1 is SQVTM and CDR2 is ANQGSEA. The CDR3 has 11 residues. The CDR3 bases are TGCAGCGGGGACAGCCCTTATGGCTACACCTTC. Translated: CSGDSPYGYTF.

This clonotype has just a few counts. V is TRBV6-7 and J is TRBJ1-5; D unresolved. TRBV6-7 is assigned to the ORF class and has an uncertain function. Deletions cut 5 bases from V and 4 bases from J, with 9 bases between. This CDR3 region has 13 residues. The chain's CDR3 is CASSPDGNQPQHF. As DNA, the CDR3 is TGTGCCAGCAGTCCGGACGGTAATCAGCCCCAGCATTTT.

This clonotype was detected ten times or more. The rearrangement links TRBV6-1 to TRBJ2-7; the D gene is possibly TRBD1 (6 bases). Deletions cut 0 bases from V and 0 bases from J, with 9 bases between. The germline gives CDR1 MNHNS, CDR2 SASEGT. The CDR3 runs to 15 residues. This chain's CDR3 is CASSEAPGASYEQYF. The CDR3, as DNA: TGTGCCAGCAGTGAAGCGCCAGGGGCCTCCTACGAGCAGTACTTC.

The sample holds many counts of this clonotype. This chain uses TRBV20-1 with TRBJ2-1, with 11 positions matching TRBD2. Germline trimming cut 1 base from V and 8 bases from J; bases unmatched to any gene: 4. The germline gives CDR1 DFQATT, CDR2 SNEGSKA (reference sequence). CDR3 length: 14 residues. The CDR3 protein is CSARVAGGRDEQFF. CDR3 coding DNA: TGCAGTGCTAGAGTAGCGGGGGGGCGGGATGAGCAGTTCTTC.

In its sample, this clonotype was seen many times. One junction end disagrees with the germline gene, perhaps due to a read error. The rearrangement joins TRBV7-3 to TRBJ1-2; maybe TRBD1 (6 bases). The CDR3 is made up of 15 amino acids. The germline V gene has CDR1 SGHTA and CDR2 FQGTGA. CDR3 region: CASSLNGGAGYGYPF. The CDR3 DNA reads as TGTGCCAGCAGCTTAAACGGGGGGGCAGGCTATGGCTACCCCTTC.

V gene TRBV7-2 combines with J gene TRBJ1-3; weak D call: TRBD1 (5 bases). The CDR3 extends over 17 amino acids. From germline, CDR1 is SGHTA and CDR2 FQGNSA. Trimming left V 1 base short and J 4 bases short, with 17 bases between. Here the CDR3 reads CASSLENLGGRGNTIYF. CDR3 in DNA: TGTGCCAGCAGCTTAGAGAATTTGGGGGGAAGAGGAAACACCATATATTTT.

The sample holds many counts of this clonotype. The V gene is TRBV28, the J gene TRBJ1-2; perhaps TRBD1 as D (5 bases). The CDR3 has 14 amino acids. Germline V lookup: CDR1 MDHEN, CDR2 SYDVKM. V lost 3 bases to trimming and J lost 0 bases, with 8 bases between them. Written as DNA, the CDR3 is TGTGCCAGCAGTTTTTTAGGGGCTAACTATGGCTACACCTTC. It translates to CASSFLGANYGYTF.

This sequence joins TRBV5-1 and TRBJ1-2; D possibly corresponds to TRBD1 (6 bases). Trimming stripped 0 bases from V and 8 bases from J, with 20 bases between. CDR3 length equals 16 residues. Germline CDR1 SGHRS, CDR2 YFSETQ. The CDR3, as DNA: TGCGCCAGCAGCTTGGACGGACAGAGTGTCCGGAGAGGCTACACCTTC. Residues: CASSLDGQSVRRGYTF.

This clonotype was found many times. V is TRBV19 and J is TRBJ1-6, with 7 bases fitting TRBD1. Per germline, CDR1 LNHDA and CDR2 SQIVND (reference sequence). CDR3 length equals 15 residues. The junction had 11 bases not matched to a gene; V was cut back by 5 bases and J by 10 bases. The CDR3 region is CASSAPGQVNSPLHF. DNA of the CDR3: TGTGCCAGTAGTGCCCCTGGACAGGTTAACTCACCCCTCCACTTT.

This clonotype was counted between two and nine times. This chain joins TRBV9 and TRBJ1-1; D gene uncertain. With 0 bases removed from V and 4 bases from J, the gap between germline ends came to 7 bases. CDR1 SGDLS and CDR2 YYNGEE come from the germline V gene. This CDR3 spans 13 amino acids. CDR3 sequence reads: CASSVGSVTEAFF. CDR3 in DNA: TGTGCCAGCAGCGTAGGGAGCGTCACTGAAGCTTTCTTT.

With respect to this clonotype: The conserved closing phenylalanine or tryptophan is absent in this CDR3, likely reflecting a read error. The CDR3 loop reads CASSVGLIYEQYL. The CDR3 DNA reads as TGTGCCAGTAGTGTCGGACTCATATACGAGCAGTACCTC. The rearrangement links TRBV6-1 to TRBJ2-7; D might be TRBD2 (5 bases). The germline V gene has CDR1 MNHNS and CDR2 SASEGT. The CDR3 covers 13 residues.

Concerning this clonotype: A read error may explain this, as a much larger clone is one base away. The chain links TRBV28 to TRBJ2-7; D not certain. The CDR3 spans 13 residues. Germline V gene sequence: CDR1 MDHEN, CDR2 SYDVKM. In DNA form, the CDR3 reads TGTGCCAGCAGTTTAGGCCAAACGAACGAGCAGCACTTC. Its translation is CASSLGQTNEQHF.

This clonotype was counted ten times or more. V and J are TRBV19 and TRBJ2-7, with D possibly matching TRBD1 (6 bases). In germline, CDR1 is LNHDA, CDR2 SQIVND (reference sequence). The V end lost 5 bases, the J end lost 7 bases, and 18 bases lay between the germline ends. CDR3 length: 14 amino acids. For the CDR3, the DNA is TGTGCCAGTAGTCCTACCGGGACATCATTGGAGCAGTACGTC. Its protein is CASSPTGTSLEQYV.

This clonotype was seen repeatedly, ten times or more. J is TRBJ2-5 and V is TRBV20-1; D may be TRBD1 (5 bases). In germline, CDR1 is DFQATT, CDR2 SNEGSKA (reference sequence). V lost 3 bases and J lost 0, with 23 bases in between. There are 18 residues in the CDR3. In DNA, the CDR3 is TGCAGTGCTAGCCCCGCCTATAGGGGCACAAAATACCAAGAGACCCAGTACTTC. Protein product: CSASPAYRGTKYQETQYF.

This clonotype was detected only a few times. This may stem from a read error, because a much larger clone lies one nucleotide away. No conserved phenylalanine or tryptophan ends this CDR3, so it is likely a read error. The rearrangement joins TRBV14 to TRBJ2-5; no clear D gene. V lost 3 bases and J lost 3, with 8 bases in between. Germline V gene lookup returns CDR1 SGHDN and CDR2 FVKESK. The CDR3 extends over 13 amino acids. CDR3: CASSQRNEETQYS. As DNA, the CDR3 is TGTGCCAGCAGCCAGCGGAACGAAGAGACCCAGTACTCC.

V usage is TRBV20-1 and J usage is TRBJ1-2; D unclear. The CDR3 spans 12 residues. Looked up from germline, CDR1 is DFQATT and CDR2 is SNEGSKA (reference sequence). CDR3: CRWWARREGYTF. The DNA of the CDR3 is TGCAGGTGGTGGGCAAGGCGCGAAGGCTACACCTTC.

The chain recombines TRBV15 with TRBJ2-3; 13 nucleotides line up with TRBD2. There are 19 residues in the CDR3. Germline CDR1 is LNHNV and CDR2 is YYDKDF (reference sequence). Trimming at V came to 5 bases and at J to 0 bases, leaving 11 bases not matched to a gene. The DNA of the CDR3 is TGTGCCACCAGCGGTCGGACTAGCGGGGGCCTTACTAGCACAGATACGCAGTATTTT. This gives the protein CATSGRTSGGLTSTDTQYF.

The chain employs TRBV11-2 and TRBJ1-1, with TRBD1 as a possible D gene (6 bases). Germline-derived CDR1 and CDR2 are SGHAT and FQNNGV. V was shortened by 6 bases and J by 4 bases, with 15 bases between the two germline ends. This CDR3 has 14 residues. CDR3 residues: CASSPDRLATEAFF. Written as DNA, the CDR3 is TGTGCCAGCAGTCCTGACAGGCTCGCCACTGAAGCTTTCTTT.

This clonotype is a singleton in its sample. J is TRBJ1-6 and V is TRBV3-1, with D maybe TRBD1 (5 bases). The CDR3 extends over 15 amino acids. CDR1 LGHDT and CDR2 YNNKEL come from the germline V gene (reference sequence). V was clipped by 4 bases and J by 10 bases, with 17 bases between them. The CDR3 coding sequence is TGTGCCAGCAGCCTGGCCGCAGGGCTTAACTCACCCCTCCACTTT. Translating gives CASSLAAGLNSPLHF.

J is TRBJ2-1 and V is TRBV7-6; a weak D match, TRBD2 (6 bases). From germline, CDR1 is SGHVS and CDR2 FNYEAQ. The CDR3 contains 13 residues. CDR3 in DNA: TGTGCTAGCGGCCCCCATAGGACCGGCGAGCAGTTCTTC. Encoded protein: CASGPHRTGEQFF.

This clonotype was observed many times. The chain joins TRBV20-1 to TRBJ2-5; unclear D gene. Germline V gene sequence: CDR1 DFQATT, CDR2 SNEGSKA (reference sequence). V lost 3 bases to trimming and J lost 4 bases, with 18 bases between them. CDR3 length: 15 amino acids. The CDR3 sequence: CSASRLTPFGETQYF. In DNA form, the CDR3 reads TGCAGTGCTAGTCGGCTAACCCCGTTTGGAGAGACCCAGTACTTC.

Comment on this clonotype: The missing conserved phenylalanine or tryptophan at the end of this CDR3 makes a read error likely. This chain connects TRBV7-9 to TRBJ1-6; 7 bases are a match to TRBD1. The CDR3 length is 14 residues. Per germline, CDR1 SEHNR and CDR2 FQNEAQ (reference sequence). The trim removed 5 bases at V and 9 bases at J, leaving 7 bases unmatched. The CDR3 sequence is CASSPDRLGSPLHL. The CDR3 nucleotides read TGTGCCAGCAGCCCGGACAGGCTTGGTTCACCCCTCCACCTT.